This T cell receptor beta chain appears in the sequencing data of a study of blood T cells in healthy people across ages. The sample holds a few counts of this clonotype. A second roughly 6 to 11 cycle PCR used barcoded and J-beta primers. MiXCR, run by TCRdb on the 5' RACE reads, gives a single entry per CDR3 protein. This table holds more than 800,000 distinct CDR3 sequences, under 55% found once. Source material: blood. This clonotype was obtained from a woman aged 60-75 years in good health.

In DNA form, the CDR3 reads TGTGCCAGCAGCCAAGAGCCGACAGGGTATGGCTACACCTTC. The encoded protein is CASSQEPTGYGYTF. The chain joins TRBV3-1 to TRBJ1-2; 7 bases align to TRBD1. Germline CDR1 is LGHDT and CDR2 is YNNKEL (reference sequence). V dropped 0 bases and J dropped 5; count of bases not matched to a gene: 3. This CDR3 comprises 14 residues.